These T cell receptor beta chains were read from a single sample in a study of CD8 T cells in ankylosing spondylitis. TCRdb re-analysed the 5' RACE reads in MiXCR, keeping a single row per CDR3 protein. The table includes 450,000 to 550,000 distinct CDR3 sequences, 5.3% detected once. Sample: blood, either unsorted or a sorted T cell fraction (not recorded which). Receptor source: a male donor with ankylosing spondylitis. Each CDR3 is given with its conserved first and last residue. A D gene is named only where the DNA matches it firmly. The size of a clone is reported for some rows only, either as once, few or many, or as a class for expanded clones.

DNA | CDR3 | V | size | J | D
TGTGCCAGCAGCTGGACCGGGACTAGCGGGGGAGGTGAGCAGTTCTTC | CASSWTGTSGGGEQFF | TRBV7-6 | few | TRBJ2-1 | TRBD2
TGTGCCAGCAGCTTAGCGGATCTGGGCAACTATAATTCACCCCTCCACTTT | CASSLADLGNYNSPLHF | TRBV7-8 | many | TRBJ1-6 | .
TGCGCCAGCAGCTTGGCCAGCGAGCCCCCCAGGGGCTACACCTTC | CASSLASEPPRGYTF | TRBV5-1 | many | TRBJ1-2 | .
TGTGCCAGCAGCTTAGTGAGGTACGAGCAGTACTTC | CASSLVRYEQYF | TRBV7-2 | many | TRBJ2-7 | .
TGTGCCAGCAGTAGAGAACGGGGGGAGAACACTGAAGCTTTCTTT | CASSRERGENTEAFF | TRBV12-3/TRBV12-4 | . | TRBJ1-1 | .
TGCAGTGCTAGGCGGAGGAGCTCCTACGAGCAGTACTTC | CSARRRSSYEQYF | TRBV20-1 | many | TRBJ2-7 | .
TGTGCCAGCAGTTTAAAAGGGCATGGCTACACCTTC | CASSLKGHGYTF | TRBV27 | many | TRBJ1-2 | .
TGTGCCAGCCAAGAGAACAATGAGCAGTTCTTC | CASQENNEQFF | TRBV12-3/TRBV12-4 | many | TRBJ2-1 | .
TGTGCCAGCAGCCAAGTGTGGGCTAGCGGGGGCACAGATACGCAGTATTTT | CASSQVWASGGTDTQYF | TRBV4-2 | few | TRBJ2-3 | TRBD2
TGTGCCATCAGTGTGGGAAGGGAGGCCACAGATACGCAGTATTTT | CAISVGREATDTQYF | TRBV10-3 | many | TRBJ2-3 | .
TGTGCCAGCAGCCTGACAGTCTACGAGCAGTACTTC | CASSLTVYEQYF | TRBV12-3/TRBV12-4 | many | TRBJ2-7 | .
TGCGCCAGCAGCCCTAGTGAAGAGACCCAGTACTTC | CASSPSEETQYF | TRBV5-1 | many | TRBJ2-5 | .
TGCAGTGCCCCCTACCGGGACAAGCGCGACTTC | CSAPYRDKRDF | TRBV20-1 | many | TRBJ1-2 | .
TGTGCCAGCAGCTGGGACAGGGGCTTCCTCAATGGCTACACCTTC | CASSWDRGFLNGYTF | TRBV25-1 | many | TRBJ1-2 | TRBD1
TGTGCCAGCAGTTACTCGATCGTCCAGGGCATACATCAGCCCCAGCATTTT | CASSYSIVQGIHQPQHF | TRBV6-2/TRBV6-3 | many | TRBJ1-5 | .
TGCAGCCTCTCCGACAGGGGGGTCACAGATACGCAGTATTTT | CSLSDRGVTDTQYF | TRBV20-1 | many | TRBJ2-3 | TRBD1
TGTGCCAGCATCACGACACCCGAGGGTGGGGAGCTGTTTTTT | CASITTPEGGELFF | TRBV5-6 | many | TRBJ2-2 | .
TGCAGTGCTCACCCGGGACCTAACGAAAAACTGTTTTTT | CSAHPGPNEKLFF | TRBV20-1 | . | TRBJ1-4 | .
TGCGCCAGCAGCCACCGACTAGCGGTATACAATGAGCAGTTCTTC | CASSHRLAVYNEQFF | TRBV4-3 | many | TRBJ2-1 | TRBD2
TGTGCCAGCAGAAGAGCCGGGACAGGGACTAACTATGGCTACACCTTC | CASRRAGTGTNYGYTF | TRBV27 | many | TRBJ1-2 | TRBD1
TGCAGCGTGGAGGAGAACACCGGGGAGCTGTTTTTT | CSVEENTGELFF | TRBV29-1 | many | TRBJ2-2 | .
TGCGCCAGCAGCAGAGGACGGAGCAATGAGCAGTTCTTC | CASSRGRSNEQFF | TRBV5-1 | many | TRBJ2-1 | .
TGTGCCAGCAGTCCAGGTCGACAGGGGATCGGTCAGCCCCAGCATTTT | CASSPGRQGIGQPQHF | TRBV12-3/TRBV12-4 | many | TRBJ1-5 | TRBD1
TGCAGTGCTAGAGGTCATGCAGGGGGGGAGACCCAGTACTTC | CSARGHAGGETQYF | TRBV20-1 | many | TRBJ2-5 | .
TGCAGCGTCAGGCCCCTCGGCGGCACTGAAGCTTTCTTT | CSVRPLGGTEAFF | TRBV29-1 | many | TRBJ1-1 | .